Each of the 18 T cell receptor beta chains below was sequenced from the same sample in a study of control samples from healthy donors and cancer patients. Assay used: immunoSEQ multiplex PCR; TCRdb lists only in-frame clones, some missing. The table lists 45,000 to 60,000 clones, roughly nine tenths of them singletons, with around 0.8% in the top ten. The sequencing input was PBMCs. These receptors all stem from a young man with colorectal cancer.

The gene calls are TRBV7-2 and TRBJ2-3; D uncertain. CDR1 and CDR2 (germline): SGHTA, FQGNSA. This CDR3 region has 15 residues. V was clipped by 3 bases and J by 0 bases, with 10 bases between them. CDR3 region: CASSFRPSSTDTQYF. As DNA, the CDR3 is TGTGCCAGCAGCTTCCGTCCGAGTAGCACAGATACGCAGTATTTT.

V usage is TRBV3-1 (or the pseudogene TRBV3-2) and J usage is TRBJ2-7; 8 bases are shared with TRBD1. The germline CDR1 and CDR2 sequences are LGHDT and YNNKEL (reference sequence). The CDR3 has 14 residues. Trimming at V came to 3 bases and at J to 2 bases, leaving 3 bases not matched to a gene. In DNA, the CDR3 is TGTGCCAGCAGCCAGACAGGGGTTGCCTACGAGCAGTACTTC. As protein: CASSQTGVAYEQYF.

The CDR3 loop reads CASSFNPPGATDTQYF. CDR3 nucleotide sequence: TGCGCCAGCAGCTTTAACCCACCAGGGGCCACAGATACGCAGTATTTT. This chain joins TRBV5-1 and TRBJ2-3; possibly TRBD1 for D (6 bases). This CDR3 contains 16 residues. Trimming stripped 2 bases from V and 2 bases from J, with 15 bases between. Germline CDR1 SGHRS, CDR2 YFSETQ.

The CDR3 region is CASSIDRDGNTIYF. CDR3 in DNA: TGTGCCAGTAGTATCGACAGGGACGGAAACACCATATATTTT. The chain recombines TRBV19 with TRBJ1-3; 7 bases line up with TRBD1. Germline trimming cut 3 bases from V and 4 bases from J; bases unmatched to any gene: 3. The length of the CDR3 is 14 residues. CDR1 and CDR2 (germline): LNHDA, SQIVND (reference sequence).

The V call is TRBV14, the J call TRBJ1-2; D unresolved. Germline V lookup: CDR1 SGHDN, CDR2 FVKESK. V dropped 0 bases and J dropped 4 bases, with 12 bases sitting between them. CDR3 size: 15 residues. CDR3 DNA sequence: TGTGCCAGCAGCCAAGATCGAAGTTCGTTCTATGGCTACACCTTC. Its protein product is CASSQDRSSFYGYTF.

This clone was recorded only once. CDR3 coding DNA: TGTGCCAGCACCCCTCTGGGGGGCACTGAAGCTTTCTTT. It codes for CASTPLGGTEAFF. The gene calls are TRBV27 and TRBJ1-1; a possible D gene is TRBD1 (5 bases). CDR3 length: 13 amino acids. Germline CDR1 reads MNHEY; CDR2 reads SMNVEV (reference sequence). V gave up 7 bases and J gave up 4 bases, with 13 bases separating them.

The chain uses TRBV6-2 or TRBV6-3 and TRBJ1-2; D not resolved. Trimming stripped 5 bases from V and 2 bases from J, with 12 bases between. CDR3 length: 14 amino acids. Germline V CDR1 and CDR2: MNHEY, SVGEGT. The CDR3 sequence: CASSIGGNNYGYTF. The CDR3 nucleotides read TGTGCCAGCAGTATTGGTGGGAACAACTATGGCTACACCTTC.

This chain joins TRBV5-1 and TRBJ2-1; D remains ambiguous. V shed 0 bases and J shed 0 bases, with 10 bases lying between them. Germline V CDR1 and CDR2: SGHRS, YFSETQ. The length of the CDR3 is 16 residues. The CDR3 loop is CASSLESRSSYNEQFF. The CDR3 coding sequence is TGCGCCAGCAGCTTGGAGTCCAGAAGCTCCTACAATGAGCAGTTCTTC.

This chain's CDR3 is CASGLRGYEQYF. The CDR3, as DNA: TGCGCCAGCGGTCTACGAGGCTACGAGCAGTACTTC. The chain carries TRBV10-2 and TRBJ2-7; D ambiguous. CDR1 and CDR2 (germline): WSHSY, SAAADI. This CDR3 is 12 amino acids long. V was pared by 8 bases and J by 3 bases, with 11 bases between.

The V call is TRBV5-8, the J call TRBJ2-2; D is unclear. Trimming pared 6 bases from V and 3 bases from J, leaving 18 bases between. Germline CDR1 is SGHTS and CDR2 is YDEGEE. CDR3 size: 16 residues. The CDR3 region has the DNA TGTGCCAGCACCCGCAGTTGGGGTTCCGACACCGGGGAGCTGTTTTTT. It yields the protein CASTRSWGSDTGELFF.

This chain links TRBV5-1 with TRBJ2-7, with 7 bases matching TRBD1. The CDR3 extends over 17 amino acids. Germline trimming cut 4 bases from V and 2 bases from J; bases unmatched to any gene: 15. Germline V CDR1 and CDR2: SGHRS, YFSETQ. CDR3 protein: CASSPSNLTGSPYEQYV. CDR3 bases: TGCGCCAGCAGCCCATCTAACTTGACAGGGAGTCCCTACGAGCAGTACGTC.

V and J are TRBV4-3 and TRBJ1-2, with no clear D. Per the germline V gene, CDR1 is LGHNA and CDR2 is YSLEER. This CDR3 has 15 amino acids. Trimming removed 0 bases from V and 6 bases from J, with 14 bases in between. This chain's CDR3 is CASSQDRPVGDGYTF. CDR3 nucleotide sequence: TGCGCCAGCAGCCAAGATAGGCCGGTTGGAGATGGCTACACCTTC.

The chain has TRBV6-2 or TRBV6-3 and TRBJ1-6, with D perhaps TRBD1 (6 bases). This CDR3 region has 17 residues. Trimming pared 5 bases from V and 7 bases from J, leaving 21 bases between. Germline values: CDR1 MNHEY, CDR2 SVGEGT. This CDR3 reads CASSPGGLQGWNSPLHF. The CDR3 DNA follows: TGTGCCAGCAGTCCCGGCGGACTACAGGGTTGGAATTCACCCCTCCACTTT.

Concerning this clone: Compared with germline, one end of the junction differs, possibly owing to a read error. The gene calls are TRBV3-1 (or the pseudogene TRBV3-2) and TRBJ2-5, with D possibly matching TRBD1 (6 bases). CDR3 length equals 13 residues. Germline V gives CDR1 LGHDT, CDR2 YNNKEL (reference sequence). The CDR3 region has the DNA TGTGCCAGCAGCCTTTACATGGACAGTCCCGGAGACTTC. Residues: CASSLYMDSPGDF.

This clone has just a few counts. The rearrangement joins TRBV11-2 to TRBJ1-2; no clear D. The germline V gene has CDR1 SGHAT and CDR2 FQNNGV. V was clipped by 0 bases and J by 4 bases, with 6 bases between them. The CDR3 totals 13 residues. Here the CDR3 reads CASSLERTYGYTF. The CDR3 region has the DNA TGTGCCAGCAGCTTAGAACGGACCTATGGCTACACCTTC.

The chain recombines TRBV5-1 with TRBJ2-2, with a weak D call TRBD1 (6 bases). Germline V CDR1 and CDR2: SGHRS, YFSETQ. The CDR3 has 15 residues. Between the trimmed V and J ends, which lost 1 base and 2 bases, there was a span of 9 bases. The CDR3 bases are TGCGCCAGCAGCTTGAGGGGACATAACACCGGGGAGCTGTTTTTT. As protein: CASSLRGHNTGELFF.

The CDR3 DNA sequence: TGTGCCAGCAGCTCTAGGGGGGGCCCGGAGACCCAGTACTTC. Protein sequence: CASSSRGGPETQYF. The V and J genes are TRBV11-2 and TRBJ2-5; a possible D gene is TRBD2 (7 bases). The CDR3 totals 14 residues. The V end was cut by 4 bases, the J end by 5 bases, with 14 bases between. CDR1 is SGHAT, CDR2 FQNNGV, per germline. Combining the CDR3 with reference TRBV11-2 and TRBJ2-5 gives the whole variable domain EAGVAQSPRYKIIEKRQSVAFWCNPISGHATLYWYQQILGQGPKLLIQFQNNGVVDDSQLPKDRFSAERLKGVDSTLKIQPAKLEDSAVYLCASSSRGGPETQYFGPGTRLLVL.

The chain joins TRBV9 to TRBJ2-1; D gene ambiguous. The CDR3 runs to 12 residues. Germline lookup yields CDR1 SGDLS and CDR2 YYNGEE. The V end was cut by 5 bases, the J end by 7 bases, with 10 bases between. The DNA of the CDR3 is TGTGCCAGCAGTTCGAGGAATAATGAGCAGTTCTTC. Amino acid sequence: CASSSRNNEQFF.